The 16 T cell receptor beta chains in this list originate from one sample, sequenced in a study of patients and donors after allogeneic stem cell transplantation (TCRdb year 2020). The method behind the library was RT-PCR. The sequencing machine was a NextSeq 550. Using fastp trimming at Q25 and MiXCR clonotype assembly, TCRdb reanalyzed the public sequencing data and kept in-frame beta chains. All rows with the same CDR3 protein become a single entry with the most common DNA and genes. The sample table shows about 230,000 distinct CDR3 sequences, and 11% to 15% are seen once. The ten largest clones represent around a tenth of the sample. Specimen: blood, either unsorted or a sorted T cell fraction (not recorded which). Receptors originate from a human donor who was either an allogeneic HSCT recipient or a stem cell or donor lymphocyte infusion donor (not recorded which). It is not recorded whose cells these are; they may come from a transplant donor.

The chain uses TRBV20-1 and TRBJ1-5; 9 bases line up with TRBD1. The V and J ends lost 5 bases and 15 bases, in that order; junction bases with no gene match: 14. CDR3 size: 13 residues. The germline V gene encodes CDR1 DFQATT and CDR2 SNEGSKA (reference sequence). The CDR3 region is CSASSGTGRLTHF. CDR3 nucleotide sequence: TGCAGTGCTTCCTCCGGGACAGGGAGGCTAACGCATTTT.

This clonotype was observed a handful of times. This chain links TRBV3-1 with TRBJ2-1, with D perhaps matching TRBD2 (5 bases). Between the trimmed V and J ends, which lost 3 bases and 6 bases, there was a span of 15 bases. This CDR3 has 15 amino acids. Germline assignment: CDR1 LGHDT and CDR2 YNNKEL (reference sequence). CDR3 sequence reads: CASSQAELVGNEQFF. In nucleotides, the CDR3 is TGTGCCAGCAGCCAGGCGGAACTAGTGGGCAATGAGCAGTTCTTC.

This clonotype was detected a few times. CDR3 sequence: CASSQPRLISGNTIYF. The CDR3 nucleotides read TGCGCCAGCAGCCAACCCCGACTGATCTCTGGAAACACCATATATTTT. The V call is TRBV4-1, the J call TRBJ1-3; D is unresolved. Germline CDR1 MGHRA, CDR2 YSYEKL. V lost 2 bases and J lost 0, with 11 bases in between. This CDR3 contains 16 residues.

This clonotype was found many times. The chain recombines TRBV2 with TRBJ2-7; D is perhaps TRBD1 (5 bases). The CDR3 length is 15 residues. Trimming cost V 6 bases and J 2 bases, with 17 bases left between them. From germline, CDR1 is SNHLY and CDR2 FYNNEI. This CDR3 reads CASRGRGDSPYEQYF. CDR3 DNA: TGTGCCAGCAGGGGAAGGGGCGACAGCCCCTACGAGCAGTACTTC.

The gene calls are TRBV18 and TRBJ2-2; tentatively, D is TRBD1 (5 bases). Germline V gives CDR1 KGHSH, CDR2 LQKENI. V was trimmed by 4 bases and J by 1 base, leaving 10 bases between them. The CDR3 sequence is 15 residues long. DNA of the CDR3: TGTGCCAGCTCACGCACTCAGGGGAACACCGGGGAGCTGTTTTTT. It specifies CASSRTQGNTGELFF.

The CDR3 coding sequence is TGTGCCAGCAGTGAAGTTAGGGGGGCGTCAGATACGCAGTATTTT. Its protein product is CASSEVRGASDTQYF. The rearrangement links TRBV6-1 to TRBJ2-3; D tentatively fits TRBD1 or TRBD2 (6 bases each). Trimming pared 1 base from V and 4 bases from J, leaving 12 bases between. CDR1 and CDR2 (germline): MNHNS, SASEGT. The CDR3 covers 15 residues.

The rearrangement uses TRBV6-1 and TRBJ1-2, with D perhaps matching TRBD1 (5 bases). Looked up from germline, CDR1 is MNHNS and CDR2 is SASEGT. The CDR3 runs 14 residues. V lost 6 bases, J lost 2 bases, and 13 bases lay in between. The CDR3 DNA reads TGTGCCAGCAGCCCGGACATCTGGAACTATGGCTACACCTTC. Residues: CASSPDIWNYGYTF.

In its sample, this clonotype was seen a few times. The CDR3 here is CASSPMPRTQETQYF. The CDR3 region has the DNA TGTGCCAGCAGCCCCATGCCCCGAACCCAAGAGACCCAGTACTTC. The chain uses TRBV5-5 and TRBJ2-5; D gene ambiguous. The germline V gene encodes CDR1 SGHKS and CDR2 YYEKEE (reference sequence). The CDR3 has 15 amino acids. Trimming cost V 4 bases and J 1 base, with 14 bases left between them.

Many counts were recorded for this clonotype. The chain joins TRBV20-1 to TRBJ1-1, with 7 positions matching TRBD1. Trimming took 5 bases from V and 3 from J; bases not matched to a gene: 3. The CDR3 is 12 amino acids. The germline gives CDR1 DFQATT, CDR2 SNEGSKA (reference sequence). The CDR3 coding sequence is TGCAGTGCTGACAGGGCGGACACTGAAGCTTTCTTT. This encodes CSADRADTEAFF.

This clonotype has more than one count but fewer than ten. V and J are TRBV6-2 or TRBV6-3 and TRBJ2-2; tentative D call: TRBD2 (7 bases). The CDR3 runs 15 residues. V was shortened by 10 bases and J by 7 bases, with 22 bases between the two germline ends. The germline gives CDR1 MNHEY, CDR2 SVGEGT. CDR3 residues: CATYHAGASSGELFF. DNA for the CDR3: TGTGCCACCTACCATGCGGGGGCCTCTAGCGGGGAGCTGTTTTTT.

This clonotype has ten or more counts. The V call is TRBV20-1, the J call TRBJ1-1; D is ambiguous. In germline, CDR1 is DFQATT, CDR2 SNEGSKA (reference sequence). CDR3 size: 13 residues. V was shortened by 3 bases and J by 5 bases, with 13 bases between the two germline ends. DNA of the CDR3: TGCAGTGCTAGGCCAGACGGCAGGACTGAAGCTTTCTTT. This gives the protein CSARPDGRTEAFF.

This clonotype came up many times. The rearrangement uses TRBV9 and TRBJ1-4; a weak D match, TRBD1 (5 bases). CDR3 length equals 19 residues. Trimming removed 3 bases at V and 1 base at J, with 22 bases between. Germline CDR1 reads SGDLS; CDR2 reads YYNGEE. CDR3 amino acids: CASSGQRGGRGQTNEKLFF. CDR3 nucleotides: TGTGCCAGCAGCGGACAGAGAGGTGGGCGAGGGCAAACTAATGAAAAACTGTTTTTT.

This clonotype was observed a few times. The V call is TRBV7-8, the J call TRBJ1-5; no clear D gene. CDR3 length: 13 amino acids. V was pared by 3 bases and J by 7 bases, with 10 bases between. The germline V gene encodes CDR1 SGHVS and CDR2 FQNEAQ. CDR3 sequence reads: CASSFRVDQPQHF. The CDR3 DNA reads as TGTGCCAGCAGCTTTCGGGTGGACCAGCCCCAGCATTTT.

This chain connects TRBV11-3 to TRBJ2-1; 7 bases align to TRBD1. Germline CDR1 and CDR2: SGHNT and YENEEA. The V gene end was trimmed by 4 bases and the J gene end by 4 bases; junction bases not matched to a gene: 4. The CDR3 has 14 amino acids. The CDR3 loop is CASSSGQAYNEQFF. CDR3 bases: TGTGCCAGCAGCTCTGGACAGGCGTACAATGAGCAGTTCTTC.

This clonotype was counted many times. This sequence joins TRBV29-1 and TRBJ2-1; 7 bases are a match to TRBD2. The V gene's germline CDR1 is SQVTM and CDR2 ANQGSEA. V was pared by 3 bases and J by 4 bases, with 12 bases of the junction left unmatched. This CDR3 spans 16 amino acids. The DNA for the CDR3 is TGCAGCGTTGAGGGGTCTAGCGGAGTCTTGTACAATGAGCAGTTCTTC. This sequence encodes CSVEGSSGVLYNEQFF.

This clonotype was found a few times. The chain has TRBV4-1 and TRBJ2-3, with a weak D call TRBD2 (5 bases). Trimming took 4 bases from V and 2 from J, leaving 10 bases between them. CDR3 size: 14 residues. CDR1 is MGHRA and CDR2 is YSYEKL in the germline V gene. The CDR3 sequence is CASSLSGTTDTQYF. The CDR3 coding sequence is TGCGCCAGCAGCCTAAGCGGAACCACAGATACGCAGTATTTT.